A single sample gave rise to the 14 T cell receptor beta chains below, sequenced in a study of shared clonotypes between healthy human individuals. Measured with immunoSEQ multiplex PCR; TCRdb has only the in-frame clones, and not every one. The table shows about 1.1 million clones, with around three quarters occurring only once. The sequencing input was memory CD4+ T cells from PBMCs. Subset specified: CD45RA-negative fraction. The receptor set was obtained from a man aged 18-30 years in good health. Some clones in this sample may be carry-over from other donors' samples.

The chain joins TRBV6-5 to TRBJ2-5, with 7 bases aligning to TRBD2. CDR3 length: 12 amino acids. V shed 7 bases and J 5 bases; nucleotides not matched to a gene: 4. CDR1 is MNHEY and CDR2 is SVGAGI in the germline V gene. The CDR3 sequence: CASMGGSETQYF. CDR3 coding DNA: TGTGCCAGCATGGGCGGGAGTGAGACCCAGTACTTC.

The chain joins TRBV19 to TRBJ2-7; 12 bases match TRBD2. Trimming cost V 4 bases and J 4 bases; bases outside gene matches: 2. Germline V gene sequence: CDR1 LNHDA, CDR2 SQIVND (reference sequence). The CDR3 is 14 amino acids. DNA of the CDR3: TGTGCCAGTAGTACTAGCGGGAGGGGGTACGAGCAGTACTTC. Protein: CASSTSGRGYEQYF.

The chain employs TRBV28 and TRBJ1-5; the D gene is possibly TRBD1 (6 bases). V was clipped by 7 bases and J by 9 bases, with 13 bases between them. The CDR3 spans 12 residues. From germline, CDR1 is MDHEN and CDR2 SYDVKM. The chain's CDR3 is CASIPGGGPQHF. The CDR3 bases are TGTGCCAGCATTCCGGGAGGGGGGCCCCAGCATTTT.

The CDR3 DNA reads TGCGCCAGCAAGGTGGCGTACTCTGGAAACACCATATATTTT. It translates to CASKVAYSGNTIYF. This chain connects TRBV5-1 to TRBJ1-3, with D unclear. The germline CDR1 and CDR2 sequences are SGHRS and YFSETQ. V lost 6 bases to trimming and J lost 0 bases, with 10 bases between them. The CDR3 has 14 residues. The complete variable domain, with remaining parts taken from reference TRBV5-1 and TRBJ1-3, reads KAGVTQTPRYLIKTRGQQVTLSCSPISGHRSVSWYQQTPGQGLQFLFEYFSETQRNKGNFPGRFSGRQFSNSRSEMNVSTLELGDSALYLCASKVAYSGNTIYFGEGSWLTVV.

The chain uses TRBV5-1 and TRBJ2-2; D uncertain. This CDR3 has 13 residues. V shed 2 bases and J shed 8 bases, with 10 bases lying between them. Germline loops: CDR1 SGHRS, CDR2 YFSETQ. The DNA for the CDR3 is TGCGCCAGCAGCTTTGGCCGACCAGGGGAGCTGTTTTTT. Its translation is CASSFGRPGELFF.

This clone turned up a few times. Other DNA sequences in this specimen translate into the identical CDR3. The chain recombines TRBV6-5 with TRBJ2-7; the match to TRBD2 covers 9 bases. J gave up 6 bases and V 2 bases, and 5 bases lay outside the gene matches. The CDR3 runs 14 residues. Germline assignment: CDR1 MNHEY and CDR2 SVGAGI. CDR3 in amino acids: CASSYGGRASEQYF. CDR3 coding DNA: TGTGCCAGCAGTTACGGCGGGAGGGCCAGCGAGCAGTACTTC.

This chain joins TRBV19 and TRBJ2-3; either TRBD1 or TRBD2 may fit D (6 bases each). The CDR3 sequence is 17 residues long. The ends were cut back, 5 bases at V and 3 bases at J, with 21 bases in the middle. CDR1 is LNHDA, CDR2 SQIVND, per germline (reference sequence). CDR3 nucleotides: TGTGCCAGTAGTGTCTCACAGGGAGGAAAGGGGACAGATACGCAGTATTTT. It translates to CASSVSQGGKGTDTQYF.

This chain joins TRBV11-3 and TRBJ2-1; TRBD2 matches at 11 bases. From germline, CDR1 is SGHNT and CDR2 YENEEA. J lost 8 bases, V lost 2 bases, and 8 bases had no gene match. The CDR3 length is 16 residues. The CDR3 region has the DNA TGTGCCAGCAGCTTAAGACTAGCGGGGCTGGGGGATGAGCAGTTCTTC. Its protein is CASSLRLAGLGDEQFF.

This clone was detected only once. V is TRBV7-2 and J is TRBJ1-5; no clear D. CDR3 length: 12 amino acids. Germline assignment: CDR1 SGHTA and CDR2 FQGNSA. Trimming pared 3 bases from V and 5 bases from J, leaving 5 bases between. The CDR3 DNA is TGTGCCAGCAGCTTCCGGGATCAGCCCCAGCATTTT. This encodes CASSFRDQPQHF. Together with reference TRBV7-2 and TRBJ1-5, the CDR3 gives the full variable domain: GAGVSQSPSNKVTEKGKDVELRCDPISGHTALYWYRQSLGQGLEFLIYFQGNSAPDKSGLPSDRFSAERTGGSVSTLTIQRTQQEDSAVYLCASSFRDQPQHFGDGTRLSIL.

With regard to this clone: Being one base from a much bigger clone, this may be a read error. CDR3 in DNA: TGTGCCAGCAGTCCAGGGTTTGGCAATCAGCCCCAGCATTTT. This gives the protein CASSPGFGNQPQHF. The chain recombines TRBV7-6 with TRBJ1-5, with D possibly matching TRBD1 (5 bases). The CDR3 runs to 14 residues. CDR1 SGHVS and CDR2 FNYEAQ come from the germline V gene. Between the trimmed V and J ends, which lost 6 bases and 2 bases, there was a span of 11 bases.

The gene calls are TRBV11-2 and TRBJ2-3; no clear D. Per the germline V gene, CDR1 is SGHAT and CDR2 is FQNNGV. V lost 2 bases, J lost 6 bases, and 15 bases lay in between. CDR3 length equals 15 residues. The CDR3 bases are TGTGCCAGCAGCTTATTTTCTGGATCCGAGGATACGCAGTATTTT. Translating gives CASSLFSGSEDTQYF.

In its sample, this clone was seen a few times. The V and J genes are TRBV4-1 and TRBJ2-2, with 8 bases identical to TRBD2. Looked up from germline, CDR1 is MGHRA and CDR2 is YSYEKL. This CDR3 has 17 residues. V lost 2 bases and J lost 2; bases outside the gene matches: 7. CDR3 coding DNA: TGCGCCAGCAGCCAAACAAGCGGGAGTGCTAACACCGGGGAGCTGTTTTTT. Its translation: CASSQTSGSANTGELFF.

The chain joins TRBV4-2 to TRBJ1-4; tentative D call: TRBD1 (6 bases). Trimming stripped 1 base from V and 5 bases from J, with 14 bases between. Germline-derived CDR1 and CDR2 are LGHNA and YNFKEQ. This CDR3 contains 16 residues. The DNA of the CDR3 is TGTGCCAGCAGCCAAGGGGGCTACACAGGGAATGAAAAACTGTTTTTT. Translation: CASSQGGYTGNEKLFF.

The V and J genes are TRBV6-6 and TRBJ1-5; D is unresolved. The CDR3 contains 15 residues. Trimming removed 7 bases at V and 0 bases at J, with 13 bases between. CDR1 MNHNY and CDR2 SVGAGI come from the germline V gene (reference sequence). The CDR3 is CASTSGRYSNQPQHF. The CDR3 nucleotides are TGTGCCAGCACCTCCGGCAGATATAGCAATCAGCCCCAGCATTTT.